These 24 T cell receptor beta chains share one sample of origin, sequenced in a study of Ad26.COV2.S vaccination and SARS-CoV-2 variants. Specified treatment: roughly 19 received Ad26.COV2.S at low or high dose, single or two shots; roughly five received placebo; per-sample allocation not given. Sampling happened 63 days after the first vaccine or placebo injection. Produced via immunoSEQ multiplex PCR; TCRdb's table is partial and in-frame only. The sample records about 320,000 clones, 86% being singletons. Material: peripheral blood, obtained in a trial of Ad26.COV2.S vaccine versus placebo. These receptors came from a person aged 18 to 59 who received the Ad26.COV2.S COVID-19 vaccine or a placebo.

The rearrangement uses TRBV7-2 and TRBJ1-6, with 7 positions matching TRBD1. Looked up from germline, CDR1 is SGHTA and CDR2 is FQGNSA. V lost 5 bases, J lost 7 bases, and 8 bases stayed unmatched. The CDR3 has 15 amino acids. The CDR3, as DNA: TGTGCCAGCAGCCCTAACAGGGGCGGCAATTCACCCCTCCACTTT. This gives the protein CASSPNRGGNSPLHF. Filled out from reference TRBV7-2 and TRBJ1-6, the complete variable domain reads GAGVSQSPSNKVTEKGKDVELRCDPISGHTALYWYRQSLGQGLEFLIYFQGNSAPDKSGLPSDRFSAERTGGSVSTLTIQRTQQEDSAVYLCASSPNRGGNSPLHFGNGTRLTVT.

This chain connects TRBV6-5 to TRBJ1-1; 7 bases match TRBD1. Unmatched junction bases numbered 8, after V lost 6 bases and J lost 4 bases. In germline, CDR1 is MNHEY, CDR2 SVGAGI. This CDR3 comprises 14 residues. The chain's CDR3 is CASSLESGGTEAFF. CDR3 DNA sequence: TGTGCCAGCAGCCTAGAGTCAGGGGGCACTGAAGCTTTCTTT.

J is TRBJ1-3 and V is TRBV6-5; no clear D gene. The CDR3 consists of 13 residues. Germline V gene lookup returns CDR1 MNHEY and CDR2 SVGAGI. Trimming left V 7 bases short and J 4 bases short, with 11 bases between. CDR3 nucleotide sequence: TGTGCCAGCACCAAAGCGGGGGGAAACACCATATATTTT. Its translation is CASTKAGGNTIYF.

The chain combines TRBV7-9 with TRBJ1-6; D gene ambiguous. The CDR3 has 14 amino acids. Germline CDR1 is SEHNR and CDR2 is FQNEAQ (reference sequence). V lost 6 bases and J lost 7, with 13 bases in between. CDR3 nucleotide sequence: TGTGCCAGCAGTTGGGATATGAGGAATTCACCCCTCCACTTT. Protein sequence: CASSWDMRNSPLHF.

This clone was picked up one time. The chain has TRBV20-1 and TRBJ1-2, with D uncertain. The CDR3 has 11 amino acids. V was clipped by 2 bases and J by 4 bases, with 5 bases between them. Germline lookup yields CDR1 DFQATT and CDR2 SNEGSKA (reference sequence). The CDR3 region is CSARQAYGYTF. The CDR3 DNA follows: TGCAGTGCTAGACAGGCCTATGGCTACACCTTC.

V usage is TRBV5-6 and J usage is TRBJ1-5; a possible D gene is TRBD1 (6 bases). This CDR3 region has 15 residues. CDR1 SGHDT and CDR2 YYEEEE come from the germline V gene. V shed 0 bases and J shed 5 bases, with 12 bases lying between them. The CDR3 nucleotides read TGTGCCAGCAGCTTGGGGACAGCTCTTTATCAGCCCCAGCATTTT. It translates to CASSLGTALYQPQHF.

This chain uses TRBV7-7 with TRBJ2-2; D is perhaps TRBD1 or TRBD2 (6 bases each). This CDR3 region has 16 residues. V was clipped by 5 bases and J by 4 bases, with 17 bases between them. Looked up from germline, CDR1 is SSHAT and CDR2 is FNYEAQ (reference sequence). This chain's CDR3 is CASSPHPGAGTGELFF. In nucleotides, the CDR3 is TGTGCCAGCAGCCCTCATCCGGGGGCGGGCACCGGGGAGCTGTTTTTT.

The rearrangement uses TRBV10-2 and TRBJ2-3; no clear D gene. Germline lookup yields CDR1 WSHSY and CDR2 SAAADI. Trimming took 3 bases from V and 8 from J, leaving 9 bases between them. This CDR3 has 12 amino acids. In DNA form, the CDR3 reads TGCGCCAGCAGTGATCCGGCAGTTACGCAGTATTTT. This translates into CASSDPAVTQYF.

The chain carries TRBV13 and TRBJ1-6; possible D gene TRBD1, 6 bases. Deletions cut 4 bases from V and 7 bases from J, with 20 bases between. CDR1 is PRHDT, CDR2 FYEKMQ, per germline (reference sequence). CDR3 length equals 17 residues. CDR3 sequence: CASSSYPGQNLNSPLHF. In nucleotides, the CDR3 is TGTGCCAGCAGCTCCTACCCCGGACAGAACTTAAATTCACCCCTCCACTTT.

This sequence joins TRBV15 and TRBJ2-5; 9 bases are a match to TRBD1. V lost 3 bases, J lost 4 bases, and 15 bases stayed unmatched. The CDR3 totals 18 residues. Germline values: CDR1 LNHNV, CDR2 YYDKDF (reference sequence). CDR3 in amino acids: CATSREGGQGLGAETQYF. In DNA, the CDR3 is TGTGCCACCAGCAGGGAAGGGGGACAGGGCCTGGGGGCAGAGACCCAGTACTTC. Drawing the rest from reference TRBV15 and TRBJ2-5, the complete variable domain is DAMVIQNPRYQVTQFGKPVTLSCSQTLNHNVMYWYQQKSSQAPKLLFHYYDKDFNNEADTPDNFQSRRPNTSFCFLDIRSPGLGDTAMYLCATSREGGQGLGAETQYFGPGTRLLVL.

The chain joins TRBV7-8 to TRBJ2-7; a possible D gene is TRBD1 (5 bases). CDR1 SGHVS and CDR2 FQNEAQ come from the germline V gene. The CDR3 length is 14 residues. V was trimmed by 1 base and J by 6 bases, leaving 13 bases between them. The CDR3 DNA is TGTGCCAGCAGCTTAGGAGTGCAGGGCACCGAGCAGTACTTC. This sequence encodes CASSLGVQGTEQYF.

The V gene is TRBV2, the J gene TRBJ2-7; the D gene is possibly TRBD1 (6 bases). The V end lost 6 bases, the J end lost 2 bases, and 17 bases lay between the germline ends. The CDR3 has 15 amino acids. Germline V gene data show CDR1 as SNHLY and CDR2 as FYNNEI. The CDR3 loop reads CASRTGFSSPYEQYF. DNA for the CDR3: TGTGCCAGCAGGACAGGCTTTTCCAGCCCCTACGAGCAGTACTTC. The variable domain in full, completed from reference TRBV2 and TRBJ2-7, reads EPEVTQTPSHQVTQMGQEVILRCVPISNHLYFYWYRQILGQKVEFLVSFYNNEISEKSEIFDDQFSVERPDGSNFTLKIRSTKLEDSAMYFCASRTGFSSPYEQYFGPGTRLTVT.

The chain carries TRBV29-1 and TRBJ1-2, with TRBD1 as a possible D gene (6 bases). There are 13 residues in the CDR3. Trimming shortened V by 5 bases and J by 0 bases, and 10 bases separated the two germline ends. Germline V lookup: CDR1 SQVTM, CDR2 ANQGSEA. The CDR3 spells CSVLGQTNYGYTF. Written as DNA, the CDR3 is TGCAGCGTTCTCGGACAGACTAACTATGGCTACACCTTC.

The rearrangement links TRBV7-2 to TRBJ1-5; D uncertain. The CDR3 runs to 15 residues. Between the trimmed V and J ends, which lost 3 bases and 2 bases, there was a span of 11 bases. Germline-derived CDR1 and CDR2 are SGHTA and FQGNSA. CDR3 nucleotides: TGTGCCAGCAGCTTCTATGGAAGCGGCAATCAGCCCCAGCATTTT. It encodes CASSFYGSGNQPQHF.

The sample holds a few counts of this clone. The chain joins TRBV2 to TRBJ1-4; 10 nucleotides match TRBD1. The CDR3 loop spans 15 amino acids. Germline V gene lookup returns CDR1 SNHLY and CDR2 FYNNEI. The V gene end was trimmed by 6 bases and the J gene end by 0 bases; junction bases not matched to a gene: 1. The CDR3 here is CASRGQGATNEKLFF. For the CDR3, the DNA is TGTGCCAGCAGAGGACAGGGGGCAACTAATGAAAAACTGTTTTTT.

This rearrangement joins TRBV19 to TRBJ1-1; a weak D match, TRBD1 (5 bases). The CDR3 runs to 18 residues. V was cut by 0 bases and J by 6 bases, with 23 bases left in between. Germline CDR1 LNHDA, CDR2 SQIVND (reference sequence). The CDR3 DNA follows: TGTGCCAGTAGTATAGAAAGCCACGGGACCGCTGGTTCCTCTGAAGCTTTCTTT. Amino acids: CASSIESHGTAGSSEAFF.

The V call is TRBV3-1 (or the pseudogene TRBV3-2), the J call TRBJ1-5, with D perhaps TRBD1 (5 bases). The ends were cut back, 1 base at V and 5 bases at J, with 12 bases in the middle. CDR1 and CDR2 from the germline V gene are LGHDT and YNNKEL (reference sequence). This CDR3 comprises 15 residues. CDR3 nucleotide sequence: TGTGCCAGCAGCCAAGTATCGGGAGGGGATCAGCCCCAGCATTTT. It is translated as CASSQVSGGDQPQHF.

This clone has just a few counts. The chain employs TRBV30 and TRBJ1-5, with 7 bases fitting TRBD1. CDR3 size: 15 residues. Germline trimming cut 2 bases from V and 0 bases from J; bases unmatched to any gene: 4. The germline CDR1 and CDR2 sequences are GTSNPN and SVGIG (reference sequence). The CDR3 reads CAWSPRGNSNQPQHF. CDR3 nucleotides: TGTGCCTGGAGTCCCAGGGGGAATAGCAATCAGCCCCAGCATTTT.

This chain connects TRBV6-5 to TRBJ2-4, with D perhaps matching TRBD1 (6 bases). The CDR3 consists of 16 residues. Per germline, CDR1 MNHEY and CDR2 SVGAGI. The ends were cut back, 2 bases at V and 1 base at J, with 12 bases in the middle. The CDR3 protein is CASSYGQGSAKNIQYF. The CDR3, as DNA: TGTGCCAGCAGTTACGGCCAGGGGTCGGCCAAAAACATTCAGTACTTC.

J is TRBJ1-2 and V is TRBV15, with D maybe TRBD1 (6 bases). Germline-derived CDR1 and CDR2 are LNHNV and YYDKDF (reference sequence). CDR3 length equals 14 residues. V lost 1 base to trimming and J lost 3 bases, with 9 bases between them. For the CDR3, the DNA is TGTGCCACCAGCAGAGGGGGGCTGGACTATGGCTACACCTTC. Protein product: CATSRGGLDYGYTF.

The rearrangement joins TRBV7-9 to TRBJ2-5; possibly TRBD2 for D (5 bases). The CDR3 extends over 16 amino acids. The ends were cut back, 4 bases at V and 1 base at J, with 16 bases in the middle. Per germline, CDR1 SEHNR and CDR2 FQNEAQ (reference sequence). CDR3 protein: CASSYRNQRTQETQYF. The CDR3 bases are TGTGCCAGCAGCTACCGAAATCAGCGGACCCAAGAGACCCAGTACTTC. Based on the CDR3 plus reference TRBV7-9 and TRBJ2-5, the full variable domain is DTGVSQNPRHKITKRGQNVTFRCDPISEHNRLYWYRQTLGQGPEFLTYFQNEAQLEKSRLLSDRFSAERPKGSFSTLEIQRTEQGDSAMYLCASSYRNQRTQETQYFGPGTRLLVL.

V and J are TRBV11-1 and TRBJ1-1, with D perhaps TRBD1 (5 bases). V was clipped by 4 bases and J by 3 bases, with 15 bases between them. This CDR3 has 15 amino acids. CDR1 is SGHAT, CDR2 FQDESV, per germline (reference sequence). The CDR3 sequence is CASSYRDSTHTEAFF. The CDR3 nucleotides read TGTGCCAGCAGCTACCGGGACTCTACGCACACTGAAGCTTTCTTT.

The chain couples TRBV6-5 to TRBJ1-5; TRBD1 might be the D (5 bases). Germline V gives CDR1 MNHEY, CDR2 SVGAGI. V lost 9 bases and J 2 bases, leaving 14 bases between the germline ends. This CDR3 has 14 residues. In DNA, the CDR3 is TGTGCCAGAGTTACAGCCAGGGGCAATCAGCCCCAGCATTTT. Translated, it gives CARVTARGNQPQHF.

This sequence joins TRBV20-1 and TRBJ2-6; 7 bases line up with TRBD1. This CDR3 region has 16 residues. Germline assignment: CDR1 DFQATT and CDR2 SNEGSKA (reference sequence). V lost 3 bases to trimming and J lost 0 bases; unmatched junction nucleotides: 5. CDR3 sequence: CSASLQGNSGANVLTF. DNA for the CDR3: TGCAGTGCTAGTTTACAGGGGAACTCTGGGGCCAACGTCCTGACTTTC.